The next 8 T cell receptor beta chains were all read from a single sample in a study of response to subunit inactivated influenza vaccine. Each CDR3 protein gets one entry after TCRdb re-called the RT-PCR reads with MiXCR. Of some 500,000 distinct CDR3 sequences detected, about 25% appear once; the ten largest clones hold 1.5% to 2%. The specimen comprised CD4+ T cells sorted from PBMCs, sampled roughly 5 days after vaccination. These receptors all come from a man in his forties or fifties who received an inactivated influenza vaccine.

The chain combines TRBV24-1 with TRBJ2-5, with D possibly being TRBD1 (6 bases). The ends were cut back, 9 bases at V and 4 bases at J, with 14 bases in the middle. The CDR3 runs to 13 residues. The germline CDR1 and CDR2 sequences are KGHDR and SFDVKD. The CDR3 is CATWTVDRETQYF. CDR3 DNA sequence: TGTGCCACCTGGACAGTCGACCGAGAGACCCAGTACTTC.

In this sample, this clonotype turned up a few times. The gene calls are TRBV5-1 and TRBJ2-7, with 11 positions matching TRBD1. Trimming took 0 bases from V and 3 from J; bases not matched to a gene: 5. Germline values: CDR1 SGHRS, CDR2 YFSETQ. This CDR3 is 16 amino acids long. CDR3 DNA sequence: TGCGCCAGCAGCTTGGGTCCCGGGACAGGGGGCTACGAGCAGTACTTC. Its protein is CASSLGPGTGGYEQYF.

This clonotype came up a few times. The rearrangement links TRBV20-1 to TRBJ2-7; D is unresolved. CDR3 length: 14 amino acids. The V and J ends lost 6 bases and 2 bases respectively, with 17 bases between them. CDR1 and CDR2 from the germline V gene are DFQATT and SNEGSKA (reference sequence). The CDR3 DNA reads as TGCAGTGCCACCCGGGTCACTTCCCCCTACGAGCAGTACTTC. This sequence encodes CSATRVTSPYEQYF.

The chain couples TRBV30 to TRBJ2-5, with 9 bases fitting TRBD1. Per the germline V gene, CDR1 is GTSNPN and CDR2 is SVGIG (reference sequence). The CDR3 covers 13 residues. The ends lost 5 bases at V and 4 bases at J; junction bases unmatched: 5. CDR3 loop: CAWERDRVETQYF. The CDR3, as DNA: TGTGCCTGGGAGAGGGACAGGGTAGAGACCCAGTACTTC.

This clonotype appeared a few times. The genes are TRBV29-1 and TRBJ2-1; 10 nucleotides line up with TRBD2. Germline V gene sequence: CDR1 SQVTM, CDR2 ANQGSEA. The J segment lost 8 bases and the V segment lost 6 bases, leaving 7 bases of the junction unmatched. The CDR3 loop spans 13 amino acids. The CDR3 DNA follows: TGCAGCGTCCGGCTAGCGGGAGAATATGAGCAGTTCTTC. Translated: CSVRLAGEYEQFF.

There are a few counts of this clonotype. The rearrangement uses TRBV12-3 or TRBV12-4 and TRBJ2-7, with 9 bases matching TRBD2. The trim removed 6 bases at V and 3 bases at J, leaving 9 bases unmatched. The CDR3 is 15 amino acids. The CDR3 reads CASSIAGEGLYEQYF. The CDR3 DNA sequence: TGTGCCAGCAGCATAGCGGGAGAGGGTCTCTACGAGCAGTACTTC.

This clonotype was seen a handful of times. The chain recombines TRBV28 with TRBJ1-5; D is unclear. This CDR3 spans 13 amino acids. V was pared by 5 bases and J by 3 bases, with 8 bases between. Germline V gene lookup returns CDR1 MDHEN and CDR2 SYDVKM. In DNA, the CDR3 is TGTGCCAGCAGTGTCCGGTACAATCAGCCCCAGCATTTT. Its protein product is CASSVRYNQPQHF.

CDR3 in DNA: TGCGCCAGCCGTTCTAGCACAGATACGCAGTATTTT. It is translated as CASRSSTDTQYF. The J gene is TRBJ2-3, the V gene TRBV5-1, with D uncertain. The CDR3 is made up of 12 amino acids. The germline CDR1 and CDR2 sequences are SGHRS and YFSETQ. Trimming pared 7 bases from V and 0 bases from J, leaving 6 bases between.